What follows is one T cell receptor (beta chain) and its context. The antigen remains undetermined. This CDR3 is 15 amino acids long. Trimming cost V 9 bases and J 3 bases; bases outside gene matches: 9. CDR1 and CDR2 (germline): MNHEY, SVGEGT. This entry comes from a study of identical twins. General study results and limits: Surplus twin overlap in beta out-of-frame sequences was less pronounced.

In TCRdb, the 5' RACE reads were re-called with MiXCR into one record per CDR3 protein. Here the sample spans some 560,000 distinct CDR3 sequences, over 8.5% being singletons. The same data also contributed to another study, on yellow fever vaccine responses in identical twins.

This receptor was obtained from a woman between 18 and 29 years old in good health. The chain recombines TRBV6-2 or TRBV6-3 with TRBJ2-1, with 9 nucleotides matching TRBD2. Sequencing was done on a sample of PBMCs. The CDR3 DNA reads as TGTGCCAGTATCAAGGCGGGGGGGAACTACAATGAGCAGTTCTTC. As protein: CASIKAGGNYNEQFF.